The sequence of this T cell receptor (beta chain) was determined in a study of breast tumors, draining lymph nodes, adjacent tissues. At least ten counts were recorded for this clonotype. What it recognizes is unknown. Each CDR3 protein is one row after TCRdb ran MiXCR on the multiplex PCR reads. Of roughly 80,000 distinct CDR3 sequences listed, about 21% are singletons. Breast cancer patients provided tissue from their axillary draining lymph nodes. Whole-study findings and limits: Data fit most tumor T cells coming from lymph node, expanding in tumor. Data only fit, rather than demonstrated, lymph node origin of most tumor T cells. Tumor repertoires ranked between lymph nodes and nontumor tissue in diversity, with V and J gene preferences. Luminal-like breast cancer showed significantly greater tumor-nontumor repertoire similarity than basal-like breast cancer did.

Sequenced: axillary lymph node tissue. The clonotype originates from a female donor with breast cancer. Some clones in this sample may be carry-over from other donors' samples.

CDR3 loop: CASSQGVQGGLAGGVQYF. The CDR3 coding sequence is TGCGCCAGCAGCCAAGGGGTGCAAGGGGGACTAGCGGGAGGGGTGCAGTACTTC. The V and J genes are TRBV4-1 and TRBJ2-7; 16 nucleotides align to TRBD2. The V segment lost 1 base and the J segment 9 bases; nucleotides outside the gene matches: 12. Germline-derived CDR1 and CDR2 are MGHRA and YSYEKL. The CDR3 totals 18 residues.